A selection of T cell receptor beta chains follows, all from one sample in a study of T cell responses to AZD1222 COVID-19 vaccine. Libraries were prepared by immunoSEQ multiplex PCR; TCRdb keeps only in-frame clonotypes and omits some of them. This sample carries approximately 150,000 clones, more than 85% of them seen once, and the ten largest clones take 2.5% to 3.5%. Source: peripheral blood, taken 28 days after the second AZD1222 dose. The receptors here all came from an adult who received the AZD1222 COVID-19 vaccine. Each CDR3 is given with its conserved first and last residue. The order of the fields is V gene, clone size, J gene, D gene, CDR3 protein, CDR3 DNA. A D gene is named only where the DNA matches it firmly. Part of the rows lack a size; the others show once, few, many or a class for expanded clones.

V: TRBV27
size: NA
J: TRBJ1-5
D: TRBD1
CDR3: CASSRQGANQPQHF
DNA: TGTGCCAGCAGCCGACAGGGGGCAAATCAGCCCCAGCATTTT

V: TRBV3-1/TRBV3-2
size: NA
J: TRBJ1-3
D: NA
CDR3: CASSQAKSRNRSGNTIYF
DNA: TGTGCCAGCAGCCAAGCGAAGTCCAGGAACCGCTCTGGAAACACCATATATTTT

V: TRBV5-5
size: NA
J: TRBJ2-7
D: TRBD1
CDR3: CASSLRTQGASSSSYEQYF
DNA: TGTGCCAGCAGCTTGAGGACACAGGGGGCATCTTCTAGCTCCTACGAGCAGTACTTC

V: TRBV7-9
size: NA
J: TRBJ2-7
D: TRBD1
CDR3: CASSFLDRDSYEQYF
DNA: TGTGCCAGCAGCTTCCTCGACAGGGATTCCTACGAGCAGTACTTC

V: TRBV6-6
size: NA
J: TRBJ2-7
D: TRBD2
CDR3: CASSPLWTSGRVYEQYF
DNA: TGTGCCAGCAGTCCTCTATGGACTAGCGGGAGGGTATACGAGCAGTACTTC

V: TRBV30
size: once
J: TRBJ1-5
D: NA
CDR3: CAWSVKGVVEPQHF
DNA: TGTGCCTGGAGTGTGAAGGGGGTCGTCGAGCCCCAGCATTTT

V: TRBV7-7
size: once
J: TRBJ2-1
D: NA
CDR3: CASSLGLAGNEQFF
DNA: TGTGCTAGCAGCTTAGGGCTAGCCGGGAATGAGCAGTTCTTC

V: TRBV5-1
size: NA
J: TRBJ2-2
D: NA
CDR3: CASSLEAGNTGELFF
DNA: TGCGCCAGCAGCTTGGAAGCGGGGAACACCGGGGAGCTGTTTTTT

V: TRBV3-1/TRBV3-2
size: NA
J: TRBJ2-1
D: NA
CDR3: CASSPSNPSSYNEQFF
DNA: TGTGCCAGCAGCCCTTCCAACCCGAGCTCCTACAATGAGCAGTTCTTC

V: TRBV6-5
size: NA
J: TRBJ1-2
D: NA
CDR3: CASSYGQLYGYTF
DNA: TGTGCCAGCAGTTACGGTCAGCTCTATGGCTACACCTTC

V: TRBV11-2
size: few
J: TRBJ2-1
D: NA
CDR3: CASSQLAFYNEQFF
DNA: TGTGCCAGCAGTCAACTGGCATTCTACAATGAGCAGTTCTTC

V: TRBV7-2
size: NA
J: TRBJ1-5
D: NA
CDR3: CASSRNSNQPQHF
DNA: TGTGCCAGCAGCCGAAATAGCAATCAGCCCCAGCATTTT

V: TRBV6-5
size: once
J: TRBJ1-2
D: TRBD1
CDR3: CASSPRDREGYTF
DNA: TGTGCCAGCAGTCCTAGGGACAGGGAGGGCTACACCTTC

V: TRBV5-4
size: NA
J: TRBJ1-6
D: NA
CDR3: CASSGQQNNSPLHF
DNA: TGTGCCAGCAGTGGACAGCAAAATAATTCACCCCTCCACTTT

V: TRBV27
size: once
J: TRBJ2-7
D: TRBD2
CDR3: CASSPSIQREGLGYEQYF
DNA: TGTGCCAGCAGTCCATCTATTCAGCGGGAGGGCCTGGGGTACGAGCAGTACTTC

V: TRBV24-1
size: once
J: TRBJ2-1
D: TRBD1
CDR3: CATSDFQGDEQFF
DNA: TGTGCCACCAGTGATTTCCAGGGGGATGAGCAGTTCTTC

V: TRBV18
size: NA
J: TRBJ2-7
D: TRBD1
CDR3: CASSPTGGEGEQYF
DNA: TGTGCCAGCTCACCTACAGGGGGCGAGGGCGAGCAGTACTTC

V: TRBV4-3
size: NA
J: TRBJ2-5
D: NA
CDR3: CASSQERDSQETQYF
DNA: TGCGCCAGCAGCCAAGAGCGGGACTCTCAAGAGACCCAGTACTTC

V: TRBV10-3
size: NA
J: TRBJ2-7
D: NA
CDR3: CAIGESSYEQYF
DNA: TGTGCTATCGGGGAGAGCTCCTACGAGCAGTACTTC

V: TRBV19
size: few
J: TRBJ1-1
D: TRBD1
CDR3: CASSLTGDTEAFF
DNA: TGTGCCAGTAGCCTGACAGGGGACACTGAAGCTTTCTTT

V: TRBV11-3
size: NA
J: TRBJ2-3
D: NA
CDR3: CASSTPGTHTDTQYF
DNA: TGTGCCAGCAGCACGCCCGGGACCCACACAGATACGCAGTATTTT

V: TRBV19
size: NA
J: TRBJ1-3
D: NA
CDR3: CASSTLRGARRNTIYF
DNA: TGTGCCAGTAGTACCCTTCGGGGGGCAAGAAGAAACACCATATATTTT

V: TRBV5-1
size: NA
J: TRBJ2-7
D: NA
CDR3: CASSSFEGRYEQYF
DNA: TGCGCCAGCAGTTCGTTCGAGGGGCGGTACGAGCAGTACTTC

V: TRBV18
size: NA
J: TRBJ2-1
D: TRBD2
CDR3: CASSTTNSGRVNEQFF
DNA: TGTGCCAGCTCAACCACGAATAGCGGGAGGGTCAATGAGCAGTTCTTC

V: TRBV10-3
size: once
J: TRBJ2-2
D: NA
CDR3: CAISESHQNTGELFF
DNA: TGTGCCATCAGTGAGTCCCACCAGAACACCGGGGAGCTGTTTTTT

V: TRBV15
size: NA
J: TRBJ1-3
D: NA
CDR3: CATSSWTALGNTIYF
DNA: TGTGCCACCAGCAGTTGGACAGCCCTCGGAAACACCATATATTTT

V: TRBV9
size: NA
J: TRBJ2-3
D: TRBD2
CDR3: CASSVAMGLAGVDTQYF
DNA: TGTGCCAGCAGCGTAGCTATGGGACTAGCGGGAGTAGATACGCAGTATTTT

V: TRBV5-1
size: NA
J: TRBJ2-2
D: TRBD2
CDR3: CASSLAGTSGNTGELFF
DNA: TGCGCCAGCAGCTTGGCGGGGACTAGCGGGAACACCGGGGAGCTGTTTTTT

V: TRBV11-2
size: NA
J: TRBJ1-1
D: NA
CDR3: CASSSPSGYTEAFF
DNA: TGTGCCAGCAGCTCGCCCTCGGGGTACACTGAAGCTTTCTTT

V: TRBV5-1
size: NA
J: TRBJ1-1
D: NA
CDR3: CASSTGNKNTEAFF
DNA: TGCGCCAGCAGCACGGGAAACAAGAACACTGAAGCTTTCTTT

V: TRBV19
size: NA
J: TRBJ2-7
D: TRBD2
CDR3: CASSGREGTYEQYF
DNA: TGTGCCAGTAGTGGCCGGGAGGGAACCTACGAGCAGTACTTC

V: TRBV30
size: NA
J: TRBJ1-2
D: TRBD1
CDR3: CAWTRTGRGGYTF
DNA: TGTGCCTGGACCCGGACAGGGAGGGGCGGCTACACCTTC

V: TRBV10-3
size: NA
J: TRBJ1-2
D: NA
CDR3: CATESIHLFNYGYTF
DNA: TGTGCCACGGAAAGTATCCATCTCTTTAACTATGGCTACACCTTC

V: TRBV10-2
size: NA
J: TRBJ1-2
D: NA
CDR3: CASSEERNYGYTF
DNA: TGCGCCAGCAGTGAGGAACGGAACTATGGCTACACCTTC

V: TRBV9
size: NA
J: TRBJ2-2
D: NA
CDR3: CASSVAGSLGGTGELFF
DNA: TGTGCCAGCAGCGTAGCGGGGTCGCTCGGTGGGACCGGGGAGCTGTTTTTT

V: TRBV20-1
size: NA
J: TRBJ2-7
D: NA
CDR3: CSVDDTYEQYF
DNA: TGCAGTGTGGACGACACCTACGAGCAGTACTTC

V: TRBV27
size: NA
J: TRBJ1-5
D: NA
CDR3: CASSWDSNQPQHF
DNA: TGTGCCAGCAGCTGGGACAGCAATCAGCCCCAGCATTTT

V: TRBV19
size: NA
J: TRBJ1-5
D: NA
CDR3: CASSASSGRESNQPQHF
DNA: TGTGCCAGTAGTGCATCCTCGGGCAGGGAGAGCAATCAGCCCCAGCATTTT

V: TRBV20-1
size: NA
J: TRBJ1-2
D: NA
CDR3: CSASPDRGGYTF
DNA: TGCAGTGCTAGTCCCGACCGCGGAGGCTACACCTTC

V: TRBV11-3
size: NA
J: TRBJ2-5
D: NA
CDR3: CASSLQGTETQYF
DNA: TGTGCCAGCAGCTTACAGGGCACAGAGACCCAGTACTTC

V: TRBV11-3
size: NA
J: TRBJ2-7
D: TRBD2
CDR3: CASSLAGGSYEQYF
DNA: TGTGCCAGCAGCTTAGCGGGAGGGAGCTACGAGCAGTACTTC

V: TRBV2
size: NA
J: TRBJ2-2
D: NA
CDR3: CASKEGRGNTGELFF
DNA: TGTGCCAGCAAGGAGGGAAGGGGCAATACCGGGGAGCTGTTTTTT

V: TRBV9
size: NA
J: TRBJ2-7
D: NA
CDR3: CASSVSHRGSEQYF
DNA: TGTGCCAGCAGCGTAAGTCATCGGGGGAGCGAGCAGTACTTC

V: TRBV3-1/TRBV3-2
size: NA
J: TRBJ1-4
D: NA
CDR3: CASSQDRGGFNEKLFF
DNA: TGTGCCAGCAGCCAAGATCGGGGAGGGTTCAATGAAAAACTGTTTTTT

V: TRBV28
size: NA
J: TRBJ1-5
D: NA
CDR3: CAILSSNQPQHF
DNA: TGTGCCATCTTAAGTAGCAATCAGCCCCAGCATTTT

V: TRBV28
size: NA
J: TRBJ2-4
D: TRBD1
CDR3: CASTGGSSIIQYF
DNA: TGTGCCAGCACAGGGGGCAGTTCGATCATTCAGTACTTC

V: TRBV27
size: NA
J: TRBJ1-5
D: NA
CDR3: CASSNAGYSNQPQHF
DNA: TGTGCCAGCAGTAACGCAGGGTATAGCAATCAGCCCCAGCATTTT

V: TRBV24-1
size: once
J: TRBJ2-2
D: NA
CDR3: CATSDFAKTGELFF
DNA: TGTGCCACCAGTGATTTTGCCAAAACCGGGGAGCTGTTTTTT

V: TRBV7-9
size: NA
J: TRBJ2-1
D: NA
CDR3: CASSFDEQFF
DNA: TGTGCCAGCAGCTTCGATGAGCAGTTCTTC

V: TRBV7-2
size: NA
J: TRBJ2-6
D: TRBD1
CDR3: CASSRDRAGANVLTF
DNA: TGTGCCAGCAGCCGGGACAGGGCTGGGGCCAACGTCCTGACTTTC

V: TRBV7-7
size: NA
J: TRBJ2-1
D: NA
CDR3: CASSLARQSNEQFF
DNA: TGTGCTAGCAGCTTAGCGCGTCAGAGCAATGAGCAGTTCTTC

V: TRBV19
size: NA
J: TRBJ1-1
D: NA
CDR3: CASSTLRNTEAFF
DNA: TGTGCCAGTAGCACCCTCCGGAACACTGAAGCTTTCTTT

V: TRBV28
size: NA
J: TRBJ1-2
D: NA
CDR3: CASSPTGDLANYGYTF
DNA: TGTGCCAGCAGCCCGACGGGGGACTTGGCTAACTATGGCTACACCTTC

V: TRBV5-5
size: NA
J: TRBJ1-2
D: NA
CDR3: CASSASYGYTF
DNA: TGTGCCAGCAGCGCCTCATATGGCTACACCTTC

V: TRBV7-2
size: NA
J: TRBJ1-5
D: TRBD1
CDR3: CASSLMGGQSNQPQHF
DNA: TGTGCCAGCAGCTTAATGGGGGGACAGAGCAATCAGCCCCAGCATTTT

V: TRBV5-6
size: NA
J: TRBJ1-5
D: NA
CDR3: CASSLAGEQPQHF
DNA: TGTGCCAGCAGCTTAGCAGGGGAGCAGCCCCAGCATTTT

V: TRBV11-2
size: NA
J: TRBJ2-5
D: NA
CDR3: CASSLGREETQYF
DNA: TGTGCCAGCAGCTTAGGCCGGGAAGAGACCCAGTACTTC